The following is a T cell receptor (beta chain) sequence with its context. This specimen belongs to a study of technical replicates of blood from a few donors. TCRdb keeps only in-frame clones here, not all; method: immunoSEQ multiplex PCR. Here the sample spans 78,000 or so clones, 90% to 95% being singletons. The sequencing sample was made of T cells isolated from PBMCs. This sequence originates from a human donor in good health. Some clones in this sample may be carry-over from other donors' samples.

The CDR3 loop is CASSLGQSGYEQYF. The DNA of the CDR3 is TGCGCCAGCAGCTTGGGACAGTCGGGCTACGAGCAGTACTTC. The rearrangement uses TRBV5-1 and TRBJ2-7; tentative D call: TRBD1 (5 bases). Germline V CDR1 and CDR2: SGHRS, YFSETQ. The CDR3 runs to 14 residues. The V end lost 0 bases, the J end lost 3 bases, and 10 bases lay between the germline ends.